This T cell receptor beta chain is from a study of shared clonotypes between healthy human individuals. Study-wide results and caveats: The naive CD4 repertoires of four donors were compared, and approximately 4.5% of clonotypes were shared. In contrast to clonotypes shared by all four donors, non-shared clonotypes had lower generation probabilities.

An even split of each subset's genomic DNA across several immunoSEQ plates was performed. Under the authors' procedure: As immunoSEQ supplied junction-only sequences (without quality scores), filtering differed. The assay was immunoSEQ multiplex PCR, and TCRdb's table has in-frame clones only and misses some. V, J and clone size were drawn from that table, and D and trimming were deduced from the DNA. The table includes roughly 2.5 million clones, 85% to 95% detected once. V lost 3 bases and J lost 5, with 14 bases in between. Germline V CDR1 and CDR2: SGHTA, FQGNSA. This CDR3 is built from 16 residues. Of note for this clone: Antigen: not known.

The TCR originated in a man aged 18 to 29 in good health. The specimen sequenced was naive CD4+ T cells sorted from blood. As to subset: CD45RA+ positively selected. The V call is TRBV7-2, the J call TRBJ1-6; possibly TRBD1 for D (6 bases). The DNA for the CDR3 is TGTGCCAGCAGCTTCGGCGCAGGGGTTAATAATTCACCCCTCCACTTT. Residues: CASSFGAGVNNSPLHF.